The present T cell receptor beta chain was sequenced within a study of cytomegalovirus exposure and HLA in healthy donors. Findings and caveats of the study: Researchers counted roughly 150 TCR beta chains as cytomegalovirus-associated. Excluded: some indistinguishable V segments such as TRBV6-2 and TRBV6-3. Highly shared variants forming one cluster were likely a sequencing artifact. Specificity of a few CMV-associated chains for CMV antigens was verified in vitro.

Amplification used 60 Vbeta primers and 13 Jbeta primers. Profiling relied on immunoSEQ multiplex PCR, and the TCRdb table lists in-frame clones only, not all of them. The table has approximately 130,000 clones, approximately 84% seen once. Worth noting for this clone: Its specificity is unknown.

The CDR3 covers 14 residues. V dropped 0 bases and J dropped 2 bases, with 8 bases sitting between them. Germline-derived CDR1 and CDR2 are SGHRS and YFSETQ. Sequencing input: PBMCs. V gene TRBV5-1 combines with J gene TRBJ2-5; D ambiguous. This TCR was sampled from a boy aged 2 to 10 in good health and CMV-seronegative. This CDR3 is CASSLGAAQETQYF. In DNA form, the CDR3 reads TGCGCCAGCAGCTTGGGGGCAGCACAAGAGACCCAGTACTTC.